This entry lists 10 T cell receptor beta chains sequenced from one sample in a study of persistence of HIV-infected CD4 T cells. Cells were stimulated with CMV-infected fibroblast lysates at approximately 10 ug/mL. Memory cells lacking CD40L and CD69 with high CD45RO were sorted. This was the immunoSEQ version 4 assay in survey mode. The protocol was immunoSEQ multiplex PCR, while the TCRdb copy is restricted to in-frame clones and leaves out a portion. The table has 25,000 to 35,000 clones, 82% seen once. These TCRs are of unknown antigen specificity. The sequencing used CD4+ T cells sorted from PBMCs after approximately 19-hour stimulation, collected from a patient who received antiretroviral therapy. These receptor sequences come from an adult man with HIV who was CMV-seropositive.

This chain uses TRBV7-9 with TRBJ2-1; possible D gene TRBD1, 5 bases. The length of the CDR3 is 15 residues. CDR1 and CDR2 (germline): SEHNR, FQNEAQ (reference sequence). Between the trimmed V and J ends, which lost 5 bases and 4 bases, there was a span of 15 bases. CDR3 protein: CASSTTAWSYNEQFF. CDR3 nucleotides: TGTGCCAGCAGCACGACAGCGTGGTCGTACAATGAGCAGTTCTTC.

V gene TRBV15 combines with J gene TRBJ1-5; D not certain. CDR1 LNHNV and CDR2 YYDKDF come from the germline V gene (reference sequence). The V and J ends lost 0 bases and 0 bases respectively, with 9 bases between them. This CDR3 spans 16 amino acids. CDR3 loop: CATSRDMSNSNQPQHF. In nucleotides, the CDR3 is TGTGCCACCAGCAGAGATATGAGTAATAGCAATCAGCCCCAGCATTTT.

The rearrangement links TRBV27 to TRBJ1-2; TRBD1 matches 9 bases. CDR3 length equals 17 residues. Germline assignment: CDR1 MNHEY and CDR2 SMNVEV (reference sequence). With 6 bases clipped from V and 4 bases from J, the junction kept 15 bases outside the gene matches. CDR3 sequence: CASSPGTGFIGRYGYTF. CDR3 bases: TGTGCCAGCAGCCCCGGGACAGGGTTTATCGGTCGCTATGGCTACACCTTC.

CDR3 region: CASSRLTPSLRGDYGYTF. The CDR3, as DNA: TGTGCCAGTAGTCGTTTGACCCCCTCTCTCCGTGGAGACTATGGCTACACCTTC. V is TRBV19 and J is TRBJ1-2; D is unclear. Germline V gene data show CDR1 as LNHDA and CDR2 as SQIVND (reference sequence). V dropped 5 bases and J dropped 3 bases, with 25 bases sitting between them. The CDR3 sequence is 18 residues long.

The CDR3 sequence is CASSPPTGRSEKLFF. The CDR3 DNA sequence: TGTGCCAGCTCACCACCGACGGGGAGAAGCGAAAAACTGTTTTTT. V gene TRBV18 combines with J gene TRBJ1-4; D is unresolved. CDR3 size: 15 residues. The V and J ends lost 0 bases and 8 bases respectively, with 13 bases between them. CDR1 and CDR2 (germline): KGHSH, LQKENI. Based on the CDR3 plus reference TRBV18 and TRBJ1-4, the full variable domain is NAGVMQNPRHLVRRRGQEARLRCSPMKGHSHVYWYRQLPEEGLKFMVYLQKENIIDESGMPKERFSAEFPKEGPSILRIQQVVRGDSAAYFCASSPPTGRSEKLFFGSGTQLSVL.

The chain joins TRBV2 to TRBJ1-6; D remains unclear. Between the trimmed V and J ends, which lost 4 bases and 7 bases, there was a span of 14 bases. Germline V gene sequence: CDR1 SNHLY, CDR2 FYNNEI. The CDR3 sequence is 15 residues long. CDR3 DNA: TGTGCCAGCAGTGGAGATGCCCCGGGGAATTCACCCCTCCACTTT. Translation gives CASSGDAPGNSPLHF.

This clone has a handful of counts. The gene calls are TRBV4-2 and TRBJ2-3; D perhaps matches TRBD1 (6 bases). V shed 0 bases and J shed 4 bases, with 11 bases lying between them. Per the germline V gene, CDR1 is LGHNA and CDR2 is YNFKEQ. This CDR3 has 15 residues. DNA of the CDR3: TGTGCCAGCAGCCAAGAGGACAGTTCAGCAGATACGCAGTATTTT. Translation: CASSQEDSSADTQYF.

The CDR3 DNA reads TGTGCCAGCAGCCAGTCCTACGAGCAGTACTTC. This gives the protein CASSQSYEQYF. V usage is TRBV14 and J usage is TRBJ2-7; D remains ambiguous. This CDR3 spans 11 amino acids. The V end lost 3 bases, the J end lost 1 base, and 1 base lay between the germline ends. Per the germline V gene, CDR1 is SGHDN and CDR2 is FVKESK.

The chain is built from TRBV7-3 and TRBJ1-3; D ambiguous. This CDR3 spans 12 amino acids. Germline V lookup: CDR1 SGHTA, CDR2 FQGTGA. V was pared by 5 bases and J by 3 bases, with 5 bases between. The CDR3 loop is CASSPDGNTIYF. The CDR3 DNA sequence: TGTGCCAGCAGCCCCGATGGAAACACCATATATTTT.

This clone was detected a few times. The DNA for the CDR3 is TGTGCCAGCAGCCCCAGAGACGGGACAGGGGGCCGGGTTAATAATTCACCCCTCCACTTT. Encoded protein: CASSPRDGTGGRVNNSPLHF. The chain links TRBV4-2 to TRBJ1-6; the match to TRBD1 covers 12 bases. Germline V gene lookup returns CDR1 LGHNA and CDR2 YNFKEQ. There are 20 residues in the CDR3. V trimming: 4 bases; J trimming: 5 bases; junction bases outside the gene matches: 15.